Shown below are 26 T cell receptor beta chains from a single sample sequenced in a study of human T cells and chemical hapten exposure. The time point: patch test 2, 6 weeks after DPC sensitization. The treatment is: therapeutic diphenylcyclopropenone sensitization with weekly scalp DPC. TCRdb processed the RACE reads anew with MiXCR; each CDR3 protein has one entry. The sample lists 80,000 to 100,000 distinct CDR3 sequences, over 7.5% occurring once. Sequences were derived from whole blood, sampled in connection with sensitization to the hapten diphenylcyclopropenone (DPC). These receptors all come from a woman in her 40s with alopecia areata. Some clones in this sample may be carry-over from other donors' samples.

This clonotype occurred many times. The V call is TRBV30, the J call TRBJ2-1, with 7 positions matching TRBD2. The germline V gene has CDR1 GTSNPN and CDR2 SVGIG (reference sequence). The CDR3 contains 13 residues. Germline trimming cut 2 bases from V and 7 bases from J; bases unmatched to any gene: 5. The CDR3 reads CAWSLGGSNEQFF. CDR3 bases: TGTGCCTGGAGTCTGGGCGGGAGTAATGAGCAGTTCTTC.

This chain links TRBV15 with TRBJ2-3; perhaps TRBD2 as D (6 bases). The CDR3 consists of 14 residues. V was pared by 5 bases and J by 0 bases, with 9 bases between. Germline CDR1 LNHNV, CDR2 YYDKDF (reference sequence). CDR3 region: CATSVGGSTDTQYF. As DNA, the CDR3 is TGTGCCACCAGCGTCGGGGGAAGCACAGATACGCAGTATTTT.

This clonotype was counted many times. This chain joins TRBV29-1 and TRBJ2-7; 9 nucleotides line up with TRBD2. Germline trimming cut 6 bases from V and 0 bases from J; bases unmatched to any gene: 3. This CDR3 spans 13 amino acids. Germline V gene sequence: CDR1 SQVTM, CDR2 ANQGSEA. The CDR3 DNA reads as TGCAGCGTCGATAGCGGGAGCTCCTACGAGCAGTACTTC. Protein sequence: CSVDSGSSYEQYF.

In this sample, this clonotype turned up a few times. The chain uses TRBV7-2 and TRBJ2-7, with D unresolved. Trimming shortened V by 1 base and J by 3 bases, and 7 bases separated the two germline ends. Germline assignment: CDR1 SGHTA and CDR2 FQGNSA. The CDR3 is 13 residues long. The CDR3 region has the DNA TGTGCCAGCAGCTTAGGTCAGTTCTACGAGCAGTACTTC. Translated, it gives CASSLGQFYEQYF. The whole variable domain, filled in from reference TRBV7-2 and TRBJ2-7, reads GAGVSQSPSNKVTEKGKDVELRCDPISGHTALYWYRQSLGQGLEFLIYFQGNSAPDKSGLPSDRFSAERTGGSVSTLTIQRTQQEDSAVYLCASSLGQFYEQYFGPGTRLTVT.

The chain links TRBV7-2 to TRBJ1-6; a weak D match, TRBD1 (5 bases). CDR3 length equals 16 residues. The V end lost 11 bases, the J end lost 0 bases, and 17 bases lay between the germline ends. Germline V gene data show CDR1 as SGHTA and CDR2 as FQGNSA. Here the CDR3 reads CASAQTDFSYNSPLHF. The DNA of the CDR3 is TGTGCCTCGGCCCAGACAGACTTCTCCTATAATTCACCCCTCCACTTT.

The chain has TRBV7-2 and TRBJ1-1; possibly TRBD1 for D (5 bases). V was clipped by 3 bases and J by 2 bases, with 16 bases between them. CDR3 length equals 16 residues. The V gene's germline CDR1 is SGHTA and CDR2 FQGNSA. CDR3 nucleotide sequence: TGTGCCAGCAGCTTGGGCTCCGGCAGGGTAAACACTGAAGCTTTCTTT. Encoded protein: CASSLGSGRVNTEAFF.

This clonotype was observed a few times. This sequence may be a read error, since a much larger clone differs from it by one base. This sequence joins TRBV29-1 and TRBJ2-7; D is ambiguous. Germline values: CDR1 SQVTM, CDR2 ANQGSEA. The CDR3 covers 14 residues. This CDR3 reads CGVVALVPVHEQYF. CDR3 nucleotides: TGCGGCGTTGTCGCTCTAGTGCCAGTCCACGAGCAGTACTTC.

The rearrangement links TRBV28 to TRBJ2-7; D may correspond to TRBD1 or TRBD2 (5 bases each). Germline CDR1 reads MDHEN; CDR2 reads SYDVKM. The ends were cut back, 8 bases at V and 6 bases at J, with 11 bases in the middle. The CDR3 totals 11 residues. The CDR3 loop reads CASGTPREQYF. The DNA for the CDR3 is TGTGCCAGCGGGACCCCCCGCGAGCAGTACTTC. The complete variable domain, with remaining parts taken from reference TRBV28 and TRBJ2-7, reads DVKVTQSSRYLVKRTGEKVFLECVQDMDHENMFWYRQDPGLGLRLIYFSYDVKMKEKGDIPEGYSVSREKKERFSLILESASTNQTSMYLCASGTPREQYFGPGTRLTVT.

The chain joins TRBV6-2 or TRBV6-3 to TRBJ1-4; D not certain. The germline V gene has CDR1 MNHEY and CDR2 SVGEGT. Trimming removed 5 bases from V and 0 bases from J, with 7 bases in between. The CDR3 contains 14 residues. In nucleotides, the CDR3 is TGTGCCAGCAGTCTAGCAACAACTAATGAAAAACTGTTTTTT. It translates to CASSLATTNEKLFF.

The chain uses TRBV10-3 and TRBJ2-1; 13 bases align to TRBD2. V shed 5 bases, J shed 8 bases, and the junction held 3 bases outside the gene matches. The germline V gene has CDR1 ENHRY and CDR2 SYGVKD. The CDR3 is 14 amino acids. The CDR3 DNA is TGTGCCATCAGTCCTGGACTAGCGGGAGATGAGCAGTTCTTC. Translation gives CAISPGLAGDEQFF.

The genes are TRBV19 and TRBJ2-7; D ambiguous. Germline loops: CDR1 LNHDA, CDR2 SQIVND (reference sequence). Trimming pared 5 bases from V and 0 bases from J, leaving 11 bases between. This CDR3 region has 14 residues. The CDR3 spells CASSVSLNSYEQYF. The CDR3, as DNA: TGTGCCAGTAGTGTGTCCCTAAACTCCTACGAGCAGTACTTC.

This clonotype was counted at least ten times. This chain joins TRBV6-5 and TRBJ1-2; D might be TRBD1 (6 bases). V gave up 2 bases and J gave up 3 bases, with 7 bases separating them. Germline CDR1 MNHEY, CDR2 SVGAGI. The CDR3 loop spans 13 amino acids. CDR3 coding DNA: TGTGCCAGCAGTTACAGGACAGACTATGGCTACACCTTC. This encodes CASSYRTDYGYTF.

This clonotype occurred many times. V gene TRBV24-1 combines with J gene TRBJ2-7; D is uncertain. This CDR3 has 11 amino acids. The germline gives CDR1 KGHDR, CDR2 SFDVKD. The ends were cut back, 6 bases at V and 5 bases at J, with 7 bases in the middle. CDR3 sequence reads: CATSFENEQYF. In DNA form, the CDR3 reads TGTGCCACCAGTTTTGAGAACGAGCAGTACTTC.

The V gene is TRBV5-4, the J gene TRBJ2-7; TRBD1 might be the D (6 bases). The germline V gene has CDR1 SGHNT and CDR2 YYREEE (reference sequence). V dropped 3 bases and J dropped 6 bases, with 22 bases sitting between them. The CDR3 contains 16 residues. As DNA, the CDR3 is TGTGCCAGCAGCTCCTTTCCCGACAGGTCATCGAGCGAGCAGTACTTC. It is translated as CASSSFPDRSSSEQYF.

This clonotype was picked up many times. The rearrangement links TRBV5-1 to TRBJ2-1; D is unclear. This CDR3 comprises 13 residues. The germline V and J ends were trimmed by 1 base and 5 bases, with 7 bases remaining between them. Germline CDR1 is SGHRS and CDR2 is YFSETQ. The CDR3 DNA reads TGCGCCAGCAGCTTGTCAAAAGACAATGAGCAGTTCTTC. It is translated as CASSLSKDNEQFF.

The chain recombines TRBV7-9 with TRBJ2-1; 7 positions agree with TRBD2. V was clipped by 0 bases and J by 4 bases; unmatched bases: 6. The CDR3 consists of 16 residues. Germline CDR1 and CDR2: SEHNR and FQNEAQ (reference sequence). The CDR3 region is CASSLAMGEGYNEQFF. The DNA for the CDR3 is TGTGCCAGCAGCTTAGCGATGGGGGAGGGTTACAATGAGCAGTTCTTC. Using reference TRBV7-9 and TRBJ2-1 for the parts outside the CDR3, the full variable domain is DTGVSQNPRHKITKRGQNVTFRCDPISEHNRLYWYRQTLGQGPEFLTYFQNEAQLEKSRLLSDRFSAERPKGSFSTLEIQRTEQGDSAMYLCASSLAMGEGYNEQFFGPGTRLTVL.

CDR3 residues: CASSLGGQLPGNTIYF. The CDR3 nucleotides are TGTGCCAGCAGCTTAGGGGGGCAATTACCTGGAAACACCATATATTTT. The chain carries TRBV7-6 and TRBJ1-3, with TRBD1 as a possible D gene (6 bases). The CDR3 is 16 amino acids. The germline V gene has CDR1 SGHVS and CDR2 FNYEAQ. The germline V and J ends were trimmed by 1 base and 2 bases, with 12 bases remaining between them.

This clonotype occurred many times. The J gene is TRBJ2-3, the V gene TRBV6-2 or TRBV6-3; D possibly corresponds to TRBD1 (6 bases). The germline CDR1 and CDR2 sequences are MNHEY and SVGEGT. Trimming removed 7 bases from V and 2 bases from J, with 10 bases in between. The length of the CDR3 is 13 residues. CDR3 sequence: CASKRTDTDTQYF. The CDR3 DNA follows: TGTGCCAGCAAGAGGACAGACACAGATACGCAGTATTTT.

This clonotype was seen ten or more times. CDR3 amino acids: CASSAIYEQYF. In nucleotides, the CDR3 is TGTGCCAGCAGTGCCATCTACGAGCAGTACTTC. The chain recombines TRBV2 with TRBJ2-7; D is ambiguous. There are 11 residues in the CDR3. Deletions cut 4 bases from V and 3 bases from J, with 4 bases between. Germline V lookup: CDR1 SNHLY, CDR2 FYNNEI. Based on the CDR3 plus reference TRBV2 and TRBJ2-7, the full variable domain is EPEVTQTPSHQVTQMGQEVILRCVPISNHLYFYWYRQILGQKVEFLVSFYNNEISEKSEIFDDQFSVERPDGSNFTLKIRSTKLEDSAMYFCASSAIYEQYFGPGTRLTVT.

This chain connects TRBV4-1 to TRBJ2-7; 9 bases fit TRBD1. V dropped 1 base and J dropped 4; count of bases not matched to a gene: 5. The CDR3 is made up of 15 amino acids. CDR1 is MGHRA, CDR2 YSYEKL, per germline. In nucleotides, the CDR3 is TGCGCCAGCAGCCAAGTCCCGGGACAGGGTTACGAGCAGTACTTC. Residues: CASSQVPGQGYEQYF.

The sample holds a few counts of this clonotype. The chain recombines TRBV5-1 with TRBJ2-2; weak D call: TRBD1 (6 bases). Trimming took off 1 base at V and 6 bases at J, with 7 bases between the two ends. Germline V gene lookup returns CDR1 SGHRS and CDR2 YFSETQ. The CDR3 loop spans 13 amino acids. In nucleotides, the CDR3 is TGCGCCAGCAGCTTGACAGGGCCCGGGGAGCTGTTTTTT. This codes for CASSLTGPGELFF.

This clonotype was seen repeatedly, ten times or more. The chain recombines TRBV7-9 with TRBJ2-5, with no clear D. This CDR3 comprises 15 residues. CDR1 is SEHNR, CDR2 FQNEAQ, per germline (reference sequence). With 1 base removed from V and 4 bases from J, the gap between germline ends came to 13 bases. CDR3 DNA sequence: TGTGCCAGCAGCTTAGGGGTAGGGTCCCGAGAGACCCAGTACTTC. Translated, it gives CASSLGVGSRETQYF. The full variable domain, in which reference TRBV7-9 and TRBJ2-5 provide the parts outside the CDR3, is DTGVSQNPRHKITKRGQNVTFRCDPISEHNRLYWYRQTLGQGPEFLTYFQNEAQLEKSRLLSDRFSAERPKGSFSTLEIQRTEQGDSAMYLCASSLGVGSRETQYFGPGTRLLVL.

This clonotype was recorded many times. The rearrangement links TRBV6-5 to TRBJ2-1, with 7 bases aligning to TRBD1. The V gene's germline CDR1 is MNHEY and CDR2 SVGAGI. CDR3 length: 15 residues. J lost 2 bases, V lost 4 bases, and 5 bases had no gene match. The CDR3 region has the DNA TGTGCCAGCAGTTCCGGGACAGCCCCCTACAATGAGCAGTTCTTC. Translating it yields CASSSGTAPYNEQFF.

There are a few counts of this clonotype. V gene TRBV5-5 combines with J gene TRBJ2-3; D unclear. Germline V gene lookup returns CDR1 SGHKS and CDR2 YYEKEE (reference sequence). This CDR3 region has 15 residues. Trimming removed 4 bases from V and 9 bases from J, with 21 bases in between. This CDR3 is CASSGSYIIGETQYF. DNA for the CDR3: TGTGCCAGCAGCGGATCTTACATTATTGGGGAAACGCAGTATTTT.

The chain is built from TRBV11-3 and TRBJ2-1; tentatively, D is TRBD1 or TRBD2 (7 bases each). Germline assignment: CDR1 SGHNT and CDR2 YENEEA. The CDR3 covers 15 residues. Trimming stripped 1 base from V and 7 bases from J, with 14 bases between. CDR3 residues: CASSLGRGGRNEQFF. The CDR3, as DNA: TGTGCCAGCAGCTTAGGCAGGGGGGGCAGGAATGAGCAGTTCTTC.

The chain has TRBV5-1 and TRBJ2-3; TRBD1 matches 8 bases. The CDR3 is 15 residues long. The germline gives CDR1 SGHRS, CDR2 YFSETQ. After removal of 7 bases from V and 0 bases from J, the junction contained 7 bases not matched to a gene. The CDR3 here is CASRQGPSSTDTQYF. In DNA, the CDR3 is TGCGCCAGCCGACAGGGGCCGTCTAGCACAGATACGCAGTATTTT.